This T cell receptor (beta chain) was obtained from a study of T cell responses to AZD1222 COVID-19 vaccine. The study, taken as a whole, reports: Repertoire collection took place solely once the T cell response had peaked.

Measured with immunoSEQ multiplex PCR; TCRdb has only the in-frame clones, and not every one. Of about 170,000 clones in the sample, over 85% were seen once. In its sample, this clone was seen once. Its cognate antigen is unknown. This CDR3 comprises 13 residues. Per germline, CDR1 MNHEY and CDR2 SVGAGI. The V segment lost 11 bases and the J segment 3 bases; nucleotides outside the gene matches: 5. This sequence originates from an adult in good health. The V and J genes are TRBV6-5 and TRBJ1-5; TRBD1 aligns across 9 bases. Specimen: peripheral blood, collected on day 0 of AZD1222 vaccination. This chain's CDR3 is CAADRGLNQPQHF. In DNA, the CDR3 is TGTGCCGCGGACAGGGGCCTCAATCAGCCCCAGCATTTT.